A single sample is the source of the 30 T cell receptor beta chains below, sequenced in a study of blood T cell repertoires in COVID-19. Some clones are missing from TCRdb's copy, which holds only in-frame ones; the method was immunoSEQ multiplex PCR. The data contain roughly 330,000 clones, about 85% of them singletons. Sequenced material: PBMCs or T cells enriched from blood (not recorded which). These TCRs come from a woman younger than 45 who had recovered from COVID-19.

The genes are TRBV2 and TRBJ2-2; the match to TRBD2 covers 9 bases. The V gene end was trimmed by 7 bases and the J gene end by 4 bases; junction bases not matched to a gene: 13. This CDR3 comprises 17 residues. Germline loops: CDR1 SNHLY, CDR2 FYNNEI. Here the CDR3 reads CASKIAGERGVTGELFF. CDR3 DNA: TGTGCCAGCAAAATAGCCGGAGAGCGGGGGGTCACCGGGGAGCTGTTTTTT. Using reference TRBV2 and TRBJ2-2 for the parts outside the CDR3, the full variable domain is EPEVTQTPSHQVTQMGQEVILRCVPISNHLYFYWYRQILGQKVEFLVSFYNNEISEKSEIFDDQFSVERPDGSNFTLKIRSTKLEDSAMYFCASKIAGERGVTGELFFGEGSRLTVL.

This chain connects TRBV11-2 to TRBJ2-1, with D maybe TRBD2 (5 bases). Germline V gene data show CDR1 as SGHAT and CDR2 as FQNNGV. Trimming pared 1 base from V and 9 bases from J, leaving 7 bases between. The length of the CDR3 is 12 residues. The CDR3 nucleotides are TGTGCCAGCAGCTTAGTCGGACTTGAGCAGTTCTTC. Translating it yields CASSLVGLEQFF.

The chain recombines TRBV5-1 with TRBJ1-1, with D hard to call. V lost 4 bases and J lost 5, with 12 bases in between. Germline lookup yields CDR1 SGHRS and CDR2 YFSETQ. The CDR3 consists of 13 residues. CDR3 region: CASSPGRSTEAFF. The CDR3 DNA sequence: TGCGCCAGCAGCCCAGGTAGGTCGACTGAAGCTTTCTTT.

The chain joins TRBV5-4 to TRBJ1-3; 7 bases agree with TRBD1. The CDR3 has 17 amino acids. With V trimmed by 0 bases and J by 0 bases, 6 bases remained unmatched. Germline V gene sequence: CDR1 SGHNT, CDR2 YYREEE (reference sequence). This CDR3 reads CASSLAGTAISGNTIYF. DNA for the CDR3: TGTGCCAGCAGCTTGGCCGGGACAGCGATCTCTGGAAACACCATATATTTT.

This clone turned up a few times. CDR3 in amino acids: CASSYSGTGPTF. In DNA form, the CDR3 reads TGTGCCAGCAGTTACTCTGGGACAGGTCCCACCTTC. The rearrangement joins TRBV6-5 to TRBJ1-2, with 8 nucleotides matching TRBD1. The ends lost 0 bases at V and 13 bases at J; junction bases unmatched: 4. The CDR3 loop spans 12 amino acids. Per the germline V gene, CDR1 is MNHEY and CDR2 is SVGAGI.

The CDR3 loop reads CASSGELAGAGDTQYF. The CDR3, as DNA: TGTGCCAGTAGTGGTGAACTAGCGGGGGCAGGGGATACGCAGTATTTT. The chain has TRBV19 and TRBJ2-3; 11 positions agree with TRBD2. Germline CDR1 LNHDA, CDR2 SQIVND (reference sequence). J lost 6 bases, V lost 5 bases, and 10 bases had no gene match. This CDR3 comprises 16 residues.

V is TRBV7-2 and J is TRBJ2-2; 11 nucleotides align to TRBD1. Unmatched junction bases numbered 7, after V lost 7 bases and J lost 6 bases. The CDR3 sequence is 15 residues long. Looked up from germline, CDR1 is SGHTA and CDR2 is FQGNSA. The CDR3 loop is CASKEDRGLPGELFF. CDR3 DNA sequence: TGTGCCAGCAAGGAGGACAGGGGGCTCCCCGGGGAGCTGTTTTTT.

The genes are TRBV9 and TRBJ2-2; the match to TRBD1 covers 7 bases. Unmatched junction bases numbered 6, after V lost 0 bases and J lost 4 bases. Germline loops: CDR1 SGDLS, CDR2 YYNGEE. The CDR3 extends over 16 amino acids. The CDR3 bases are TGTGCCAGCAGCGTAGTGGGACAGCCGGGCACCGGGGAGCTGTTTTTT. It yields the protein CASSVVGQPGTGELFF.

This chain connects TRBV7-9 to TRBJ2-1; TRBD2 agrees at 9 bases. Germline CDR1 reads SEHNR; CDR2 reads FQNEAQ (reference sequence). V was pared by 6 bases and J by 0 bases, with 6 bases of the junction left unmatched. The CDR3 runs to 16 residues. The CDR3 DNA reads TGTGCCAGCAGAGTAGCGGGGGTTAGCTCCTACAATGAGCAGTTCTTC. Encoded protein: CASRVAGVSSYNEQFF.

This chain joins TRBV6-1 and TRBJ1-5, with D perhaps TRBD1 (6 bases). This CDR3 contains 14 residues. V lost 3 bases and J lost 6, with 12 bases in between. Germline V CDR1 and CDR2: MNHNS, SASEGT. The CDR3 is CASSDKGEPQPQHF. CDR3 DNA sequence: TGTGCCAGCAGTGACAAGGGGGAACCTCAGCCCCAGCATTTT.

This clone was counted a single time. In DNA, the CDR3 is TGTGCCAGCAGCAGAGAGACAAAATACGAGCAGTACTTC. This sequence encodes CASSRETKYEQYF. The chain combines TRBV5-4 with TRBJ2-7; D is unresolved. The germline gives CDR1 SGHNT, CDR2 YYREEE (reference sequence). This CDR3 is 13 amino acids long. Trimming left V 4 bases short and J 4 bases short, with 12 bases between.

The V and J genes are TRBV19 and TRBJ2-3; maybe TRBD1 (6 bases). Germline V gene sequence: CDR1 LNHDA, CDR2 SQIVND (reference sequence). V shed 8 bases and J shed 2 bases, with 14 bases lying between them. CDR3 size: 14 residues. DNA of the CDR3: TGTGCCAGTGAGGATGGGGGCCCCACAGATACGCAGTATTTT. Protein: CASEDGGPTDTQYF.

The genes are TRBV6-1 and TRBJ1-1; maybe TRBD1 (5 bases). This CDR3 spans 15 amino acids. V dropped 1 base and J dropped 5 bases, with 14 bases sitting between them. CDR1 is MNHNS and CDR2 is SASEGT in the germline V gene. The CDR3 loop is CASSEGQLGRTEAFF. The CDR3 coding sequence is TGTGCCAGCAGTGAAGGACAGTTAGGGCGGACTGAAGCTTTCTTT.

The rearrangement links TRBV6-5 to TRBJ1-1; D uncertain. The CDR3 length is 12 residues. V lost 6 bases, J lost 6 bases, and 11 bases lay in between. Germline V CDR1 and CDR2: MNHEY, SVGAGI. This CDR3 reads CASREEVAEAFF. The DNA for the CDR3 is TGTGCCAGCAGGGAGGAGGTCGCTGAAGCTTTCTTT.

The rearrangement uses TRBV18 and TRBJ2-5; 14 bases are shared with TRBD2. Trimming cost V 4 bases and J 4 bases; bases outside gene matches: 11. CDR3 length: 18 residues. Germline loops: CDR1 KGHSH, CDR2 LQKENI. The CDR3 loop is CASSQLTSGGARGETQYF. The CDR3, as DNA: TGTGCCAGCTCACAATTGACTAGCGGGGGGGCCCGGGGAGAGACCCAGTACTTC. Variable domain in full (rest from reference TRBV18 and TRBJ2-5): NAGVMQNPRHLVRRRGQEARLRCSPMKGHSHVYWYRQLPEEGLKFMVYLQKENIIDESGMPKERFSAEFPKEGPSILRIQQVVRGDSAAYFCASSQLTSGGARGETQYFGPGTRLLVL.

This chain connects TRBV11-2 to TRBJ2-7, with D perhaps TRBD2 (5 bases). Germline assignment: CDR1 SGHAT and CDR2 FQNNGV. The CDR3 loop spans 12 amino acids. Trimming left V 5 bases short and J 4 bases short, with 9 bases between. The CDR3 loop reads CASSPTGYEQYF. As DNA, the CDR3 is TGTGCCAGCAGCCCTACGGGGTACGAGCAGTACTTC.

This chain joins TRBV4-3 and TRBJ1-1; D is perhaps TRBD1 (6 bases). This CDR3 comprises 14 residues. Trimming cost V 0 bases and J 5 bases, with 10 bases left between them. Germline V gene sequence: CDR1 LGHNA, CDR2 YSLEER. The CDR3 sequence is CASSQEGGPTEAFF. CDR3 sequence (DNA): TGCGCCAGCAGCCAAGAGGGGGGGCCTACTGAAGCTTTCTTT.

J is TRBJ1-3 and V is TRBV7-2; TRBD1 aligns across 7 bases. Germline trimming cut 2 bases from V and 16 bases from J; bases unmatched to any gene: 11. Germline V CDR1 and CDR2: SGHTA, FQGNSA. This CDR3 is built from 13 residues. For the CDR3, the DNA is TGTGCCAGCAGCTTAAAGGCGGGCGGACAGGTTTATTTT. This gives the protein CASSLKAGGQVYF.

This clone was observed once. In DNA form, the CDR3 reads TGCGCCAGTTCCAGGGAAGGTGGAAACACCATATATTTT. Translating it yields CASSREGGNTIYF. V and J are TRBV5-1 and TRBJ1-3; perhaps TRBD1 as D (5 bases). Germline loops: CDR1 SGHRS, CDR2 YFSETQ. CDR3 length: 13 amino acids. The V end lost 8 bases, the J end lost 3 bases, and 12 bases lay between the germline ends.

This clone came up once. The rearrangement joins TRBV5-6 to TRBJ1-5; 10 bases map to TRBD1. V lost 4 bases to trimming and J lost 7 bases; unmatched junction nucleotides: 5. This CDR3 spans 14 amino acids. Germline assignment: CDR1 SGHDT and CDR2 YYEEEE. The CDR3 sequence: CASSAGTGDQPQHF. CDR3 DNA sequence: TGTGCCAGCAGCGCCGGGACAGGGGACCAGCCCCAGCATTTT.

This chain joins TRBV30 and TRBJ2-7, with a possible D match to TRBD1 (6 bases). In germline, CDR1 is GTSNPN, CDR2 SVGIG (reference sequence). Trimming pared 0 bases from V and 3 bases from J, leaving 12 bases between. This CDR3 is built from 14 residues. CDR3 nucleotides: TGTGCCTGGAGTGTAAACAGGGCCAACTACGAGCAGTACTTC. Encoded protein: CAWSVNRANYEQYF. Full variable domain (outside the CDR3, taken from reference TRBV30 and TRBJ2-7): SQTIHQWPATLVQPVGSPLSLECTVEGTSNPNLYWYRQAAGRGLQLLFYSVGIGQISSEVPQNLSASRPQDRQFILSSKKLLLSDSGFYLCAWSVNRANYEQYFGPGTRLTVT.

The count of this clone is one. The gene calls are TRBV5-4 and TRBJ1-1; maybe TRBD1 (5 bases). The germline gives CDR1 SGHNT, CDR2 YYREEE (reference sequence). The CDR3 runs 13 residues. Trimming took 4 bases from V and 6 from J, leaving 13 bases between them. The CDR3 reads CASSPPGGAEAFF. The CDR3 DNA reads TGTGCCAGCAGCCCCCCGGGGGGGGCTGAAGCTTTCTTT. Full variable domain (missing parts from reference TRBV5-4 and TRBJ1-1): ETGVTQSPTHLIKTRGQQVTLRCSSQSGHNTVSWYQQALGQGPQFIFQYYREEENGRGNFPPRFSGLQFPNYSSELNVNALELDDSALYLCASSPPGGAEAFFGQGTRLTVV.

The genes are TRBV18 and TRBJ1-2, with D possibly being TRBD1 (5 bases). From germline, CDR1 is KGHSH and CDR2 LQKENI. This CDR3 has 16 amino acids. With 3 bases removed from V and 6 bases from J, the gap between germline ends came to 20 bases. The CDR3 nucleotides are TGTGCCAGCTCACCCCTGGAGGGGCCCCCAAAAGATGGCTACACCTTC. Translated, it gives CASSPLEGPPKDGYTF.

This chain uses TRBV19 with TRBJ1-5; 10 bases align to TRBD1. The germline gives CDR1 LNHDA, CDR2 SQIVND (reference sequence). V shed 5 bases and J 4 bases; nucleotides not matched to a gene: 8. CDR3 length: 16 residues. CDR3 region: CASSYRDRGGNQPQHF. The CDR3 coding sequence is TGTGCCAGTAGTTACCGGGACAGGGGAGGGAATCAGCCCCAGCATTTT.

This clone was observed a single time. The rearrangement links TRBV5-1 to TRBJ1-1, with TRBD1 identical over 8 bases. This CDR3 region has 14 residues. The germline V gene encodes CDR1 SGHRS and CDR2 YFSETQ. J was trimmed by 4 bases and V by 4 bases; bases with no gene match: 6. The CDR3 nucleotides read TGCGCCAGCAGCCCCGACAGGGGCATCACTGAAGCTTTCTTT. Its translation: CASSPDRGITEAFF.

The chain joins TRBV7-6 to TRBJ2-3; 9 nucleotides line up with TRBD1. With 0 bases clipped from V and 2 bases from J, the junction kept 0 bases outside the gene matches. The length of the CDR3 is 15 residues. Germline CDR1 is SGHVS and CDR2 is FNYEAQ. The CDR3 region is CASSLAQGATDTQYF. DNA for the CDR3: TGTGCCAGCAGCTTAGCACAGGGGGCCACAGATACGCAGTATTTT.

The genes are TRBV27 and TRBJ1-1; unclear D gene. Germline V CDR1 and CDR2: MNHEY, SMNVEV (reference sequence). CDR3 length: 15 residues. With 1 base removed from V and 1 base from J, the gap between germline ends came to 10 bases. The CDR3 sequence is CASSLFWASNTEAFF. CDR3 bases: TGTGCCAGCAGTTTATTCTGGGCATCGAACACTGAAGCTTTCTTT.

The chain combines TRBV5-5 with TRBJ1-1; D possibly corresponds to TRBD1 (6 bases). Looked up from germline, CDR1 is SGHKS and CDR2 is YYEKEE (reference sequence). The CDR3 has 14 amino acids. Deletions cut 4 bases from V and 4 bases from J, with 14 bases between. CDR3 in amino acids: CASSISGERTEAFF. CDR3 coding DNA: TGTGCCAGCAGCATTTCAGGGGAGCGCACTGAAGCTTTCTTT. Variable domain in full (rest from reference TRBV5-5 and TRBJ1-1): DAGVTQSPTHLIKTRGQQVTLRCSPISGHKSVSWYQQVLGQGPQFIFQYYEKEERGRGNFPDRFSARQFPNYSSELNVNALLLGDSALYLCASSISGERTEAFFGQGTRLTVV.

Written as DNA, the CDR3 is TGTGCCAGCAGCCAGGGGCCTAGCAATGAGCAGTTCTTC. Translation gives CASSQGPSNEQFF. The rearrangement links TRBV11-2 to TRBJ2-1; perhaps TRBD1 as D (6 bases). This CDR3 region has 13 residues. Trimming removed 5 bases from V and 6 bases from J, with 11 bases in between. Germline V gene lookup returns CDR1 SGHAT and CDR2 FQNNGV.

This rearrangement joins TRBV6-2 or TRBV6-3 to TRBJ2-1; 12 nucleotides match TRBD2. CDR1 MNHEY and CDR2 SVGEGT come from the germline V gene. The junction had 6 bases not matched to a gene; V was cut back by 4 bases and J by 2 bases. The CDR3 is made up of 17 amino acids. The CDR3 nucleotides read TGTGCCAGCAGTTCCCGGACTAGCGGGACTACCTACAATGAGCAGTTCTTC. Amino acid sequence: CASSSRTSGTTYNEQFF.